The 14 T cell receptor beta chains in this list originate from one sample, sequenced in a study of blood T cell repertoires in COVID-19. Produced via immunoSEQ multiplex PCR; TCRdb's table is partial and in-frame only. The sample shows 15,000 or so clones, roughly four fifths of them seen only once. What was sequenced was peripheral blood. These receptors all come from a man at least 80 years old with active COVID-19.

J is TRBJ2-2 and V is TRBV6-5; 8 bases are shared with TRBD2. The junction had 6 bases not matched to a gene; V was cut back by 7 bases and J by 5 bases. The germline CDR1 and CDR2 sequences are MNHEY and SVGAGI. The CDR3 spans 14 residues. The chain's CDR3 is CASKGLEWTGELFF. Here the CDR3 DNA reads TGTGCCAGCAAGGGACTAGAGTGGACCGGGGAGCTGTTTTTT.

This chain connects TRBV6-6 to TRBJ2-3, with 7 bases identical to TRBD2. Germline lookup yields CDR1 MNHNY and CDR2 SVGAGI (reference sequence). The CDR3 runs 14 residues. The junction had 5 bases not matched to a gene; V was cut back by 6 bases and J by 2 bases. The CDR3 DNA reads as TGTGCCAGCAGCTTTACTAGCGCCACAGATACGCAGTATTTT. Translated, it gives CASSFTSATDTQYF.

This clone was picked up a small number of times. CDR3 DNA sequence: TGTGCCAGCGGGGGGACAGCGAATTCACCCCTCCACTTT. As protein: CASGGTANSPLHF. The J gene is TRBJ1-6, the V gene TRBV2; TRBD1 matches 7 bases. Germline V gene lookup returns CDR1 SNHLY and CDR2 FYNNEI. The CDR3 sequence is 13 residues long. The V segment lost 8 bases and the J segment 7 bases; nucleotides outside the gene matches: 5.

The rearrangement uses TRBV6-4 and TRBJ1-1; 7 bases map to TRBD1. J lost 0 bases, V lost 5 bases, and 15 bases had no gene match. CDR1 and CDR2 (germline): MRHNA, SNTAGT. CDR3 length equals 18 residues. The CDR3 coding sequence is TGTGCCAGCAGTCAAACCCCCGGACAGGCCCGCGTGAACACTGAAGCTTTCTTT. It codes for CASSQTPGQARVNTEAFF.

The CDR3 spells CASSSDRGSEAFF. The CDR3 DNA is TGTGCCAGCAGCTCGGACAGGGGATCTGAAGCTTTCTTT. V usage is TRBV11-2 and J usage is TRBJ1-1, with TRBD1 matching 9 bases. J lost 6 bases, V lost 4 bases, and 3 bases had no gene match. CDR1 is SGHAT, CDR2 FQNNGV, per germline. The CDR3 has 13 residues.

The V call is TRBV28, the J call TRBJ1-2, with unresolved D. The CDR3 totals 12 residues. Germline V gene sequence: CDR1 MDHEN, CDR2 SYDVKM. The V and J ends lost 5 bases and 3 bases respectively, with 7 bases between them. Here the CDR3 DNA reads TGTGCCAGCAGTACAGCGGACTATGGCTACACCTTC. It encodes CASSTADYGYTF.

Of note for this clone: Other DNA sequences in this sample translate to the same CDR3. This chain joins TRBV7-3 and TRBJ2-3; 12 bases are a match to TRBD2. This CDR3 spans 15 amino acids. J gave up 0 bases and V 5 bases, and 0 bases lay outside the gene matches. Germline CDR1 SGHTA, CDR2 FQGTGA. As DNA, the CDR3 is TGTGCCAGCAGCCTAGCGGGAGGGAGCACAGATACGCAGTATTTT. As protein: CASSLAGGSTDTQYF.

The chain combines TRBV28 with TRBJ2-3; D possibly corresponds to TRBD1 (5 bases). Trimming left V 7 bases short and J 2 bases short, with 16 bases between. The CDR3 runs to 15 residues. Germline values: CDR1 MDHEN, CDR2 SYDVKM. The CDR3 DNA reads as TGTGCCAGCAACCCACCCCAAGGGGCCACAGATACGCAGTATTTT. Residues: CASNPPQGATDTQYF.

This sequence joins TRBV5-1 and TRBJ2-5, with TRBD2 matching over 9 bases. This CDR3 region has 15 residues. The V gene end was trimmed by 4 bases and the J gene end by 5 bases; junction bases not matched to a gene: 9. Germline CDR1 reads SGHRS; CDR2 reads YFSETQ. The CDR3 DNA reads as TGCGCCAGCAGCCCAGGGACTAGCCGTGAGGAGACCCAGTACTTC. Amino acid sequence: CASSPGTSREETQYF.

The rearrangement joins TRBV19 to TRBJ1-6, with 9 bases lining up with TRBD1. This CDR3 is 15 amino acids long. Germline trimming cut 4 bases from V and 7 bases from J; bases unmatched to any gene: 5. Germline CDR1 and CDR2: LNHDA and SQIVND (reference sequence). The CDR3 region has the DNA TGTGCCAGTAGTACAACCGGGACAGGGAATTCACCCCTCCACTTT. Translating it yields CASSTTGTGNSPLHF.

The chain has TRBV6-2 or TRBV6-3 and TRBJ2-7; 9 positions match TRBD2. This CDR3 has 15 residues. Germline V CDR1 and CDR2: MNHEY, SVGEGT. Trimming cost V 5 bases and J 6 bases; bases outside gene matches: 11. DNA of the CDR3: TGTGCCAGCAGTGAGTCGCGGGAGGGCCAGGCCGAGCAGTACTTC. Protein sequence: CASSESREGQAEQYF.

The V call is TRBV9, the J call TRBJ2-3, with 10 nucleotides matching TRBD1. V was pared by 0 bases and J by 3 bases, with 7 bases of the junction left unmatched. This CDR3 comprises 17 residues. CDR1 and CDR2 (germline): SGDLS, YYNGEE. CDR3 region: CASSVGAGQGSTDTQYF. The CDR3 DNA reads as TGTGCCAGCAGCGTAGGGGCGGGACAGGGGAGTACAGATACGCAGTATTTT.

The rearrangement links TRBV29-1 to TRBJ1-5, with 12 bases identical to TRBD1. In germline, CDR1 is SQVTM, CDR2 ANQGSEA. J was trimmed by 1 base and V by 7 bases; bases with no gene match: 17. The CDR3 loop spans 19 amino acids. CDR3 loop: CSGPSTGTGGAGSNQPQHF. In DNA, the CDR3 is TGCAGCGGCCCGTCGACCGGGACAGGGGGCGCGGGAAGCAATCAGCCCCAGCATTTT.

V usage is TRBV12-2 and J usage is TRBJ2-7; the table gives TRBD1 as D, unverified against the DNA. TRBV12-2 is assigned pseudogene status. The CDR3 covers 15 residues. CDR3 sequence: CASRFLDRGLYEQYF. In DNA, the CDR3 is TGTGCAAGTCGCTTCCTCGACAGGGGGCTATACGAGCAGTACTTC.